This TCR beta chain comes out of a study of metastatic and nonmetastatic thyroid tumors. Study-level information: Across peripheral blood and tumor or nodule tissue samples taken from malignant and benign thyroid patients, the repertoires were compared with one another.

The CDR3 runs to 14 residues. V was cut by 1 base and J by 10 bases, with 17 bases left in between. Germline V gives CDR1 SGHRS, CDR2 YFSETQ. Study-level points and caveats: When malignant thyroid tumors were compared with benign nodules, TCR beta diversity was reportedly significantly higher in the malignant tumors. This held in both blood and tumor samples.

Concerning this clone itself: Its antigen is not identified.

TCRdb reanalyzed the PCR reads via MiXCR. The sample yields about 22,000 clones, less than 20% seen once. There were no patients who had received any treatment before thyroid surgery. V and J are TRBV5-1 and TRBJ1-1; D gene unclear. The TCR originated in a male donor with papillary thyroid cancer or a benign thyroid nodule (not recorded which). Some clones in this sample may be carry-over from other donors' samples. Sample: adjacent normal tissue. CDR3 region: CASSLQTGAGLAFF. The CDR3 region has the DNA TGCGCCAGCAGCTTGCAAACCGGTGCGGGTTTAGCTTTCTTT.